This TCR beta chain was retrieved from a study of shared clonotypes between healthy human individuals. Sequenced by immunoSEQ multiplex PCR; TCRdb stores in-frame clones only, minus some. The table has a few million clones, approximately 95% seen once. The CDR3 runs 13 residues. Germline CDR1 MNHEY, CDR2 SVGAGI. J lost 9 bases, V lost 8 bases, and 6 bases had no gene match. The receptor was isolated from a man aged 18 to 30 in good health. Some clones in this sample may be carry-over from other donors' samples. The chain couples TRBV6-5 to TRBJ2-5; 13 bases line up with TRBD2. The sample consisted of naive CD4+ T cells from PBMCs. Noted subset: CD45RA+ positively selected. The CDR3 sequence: CASRTSGRTAQYF. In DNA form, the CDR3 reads TGTGCCAGCCGGACTAGCGGGAGAACGGCCCAGTACTTC.